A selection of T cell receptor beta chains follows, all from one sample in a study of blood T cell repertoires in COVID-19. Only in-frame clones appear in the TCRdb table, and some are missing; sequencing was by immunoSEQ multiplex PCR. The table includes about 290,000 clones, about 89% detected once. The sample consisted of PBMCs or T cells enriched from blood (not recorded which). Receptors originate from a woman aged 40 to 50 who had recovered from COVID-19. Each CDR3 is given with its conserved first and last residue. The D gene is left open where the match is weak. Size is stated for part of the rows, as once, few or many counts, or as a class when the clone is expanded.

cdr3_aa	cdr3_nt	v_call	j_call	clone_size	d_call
CASSYSGRHNEQFF	TGTGCCAGCAGTTACTCGGGGAGGCACAATGAGCAGTTCTTC	TRBV6-6	TRBJ2-1	once	-
CASRMVFTSYGYTF	TGTGCCAGCAGAATGGTATTTACGAGCTATGGCTACACCTTC	TRBV5-4	TRBJ1-2	-	-
CASSSVGQTHGEQYF	TGTGCCAGCAGTTCGGTCGGACAGACTCACGGCGAGCAGTACTTC	TRBV6-5	TRBJ2-7	-	-
CASSHQAGTSSYNEQFF	TGTGCCAGCAGCCATCAGGCCGGGACTAGCTCCTACAATGAGCAGTTCTTC	TRBV3-1/TRBV3-2	TRBJ2-1	-	TRBD2
CASSIRDRTYEQYF	TGTGCCAGTAGTATCCGGGACAGAACCTACGAGCAGTACTTC	TRBV19	TRBJ2-7	-	TRBD1
CASSSGQDQTIYF	TGTGCCAGCAGTTCAGGACAAGACCAGACCATATATTTT	TRBV7-9	TRBJ1-3	-	-
CASSSEREDSYNEQFF	TGTGCCAGCAGTTCCGAGCGGGAGGACTCCTACAATGAGCAGTTCTTC	TRBV6-2/TRBV6-3	TRBJ2-1	-	TRBD2
CASSSGQGETQYF	TGTGCCAGCTCATCCGGACAGGGCGAGACCCAGTACTTC	TRBV18	TRBJ2-5	once	TRBD1
CASSGQEYTEAFF	TGTGCCAGCAGCGGACAGGAGTACACTGAAGCTTTCTTT	TRBV2	TRBJ1-1	once	TRBD1
CASSISGVSYEQYF	TGTGCCAGCAGCATTAGCGGGGTCTCCTACGAGCAGTACTTC	TRBV5-4	TRBJ2-7	-	TRBD2
CAWSVKGFGQPQHF	TGTGCCTGGAGTGTGAAGGGGTTCGGTCAGCCCCAGCATTTT	TRBV30	TRBJ1-5	once	-
CASSSGTSGGAAKNIQYF	TGTGCCAGCAGTTCCGGGACTAGCGGGGGGGCGGCCAAAAACATTCAGTACTTC	TRBV5-4	TRBJ2-4	-	TRBD2
CASSLAGEVGELFF	TGTGCCAGCTCACTAGCGGGAGAGGTCGGGGAGCTGTTTTTT	TRBV18	TRBJ2-2	-	TRBD2
CASSHHQGQGARGNTIYF	TGTGCCAGCAGCCATCATCAAGGACAGGGGGCGAGAGGAAACACCATATATTTT	TRBV3-1/TRBV3-2	TRBJ1-3	few	TRBD1
CASSKGQLSGNTIYF	TGTGCCAGCAGCAAGGGACAGCTCTCTGGAAACACCATATATTTT	TRBV27	TRBJ1-3	once	TRBD1
CASSSPGQDQEKLFF	TGTGCCAGCAGTTCGCCGGGACAGGATCAAGAAAAACTGTTTTTT	TRBV28	TRBJ1-4	once	TRBD1